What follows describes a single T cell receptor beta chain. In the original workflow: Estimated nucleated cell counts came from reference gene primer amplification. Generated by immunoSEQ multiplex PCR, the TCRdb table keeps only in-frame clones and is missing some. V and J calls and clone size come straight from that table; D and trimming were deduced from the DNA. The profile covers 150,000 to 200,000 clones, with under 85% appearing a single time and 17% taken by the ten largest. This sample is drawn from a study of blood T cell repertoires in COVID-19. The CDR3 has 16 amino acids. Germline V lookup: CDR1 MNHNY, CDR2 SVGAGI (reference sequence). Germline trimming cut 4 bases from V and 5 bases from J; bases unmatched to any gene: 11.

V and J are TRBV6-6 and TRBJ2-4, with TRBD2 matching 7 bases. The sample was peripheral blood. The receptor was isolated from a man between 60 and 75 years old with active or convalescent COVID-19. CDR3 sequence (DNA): TGTGCCAGCAGTTTATTGCGGGAGTCCCCCCAAAACATTCAGTACTTC. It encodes CASSLLRESPQNIQYF.